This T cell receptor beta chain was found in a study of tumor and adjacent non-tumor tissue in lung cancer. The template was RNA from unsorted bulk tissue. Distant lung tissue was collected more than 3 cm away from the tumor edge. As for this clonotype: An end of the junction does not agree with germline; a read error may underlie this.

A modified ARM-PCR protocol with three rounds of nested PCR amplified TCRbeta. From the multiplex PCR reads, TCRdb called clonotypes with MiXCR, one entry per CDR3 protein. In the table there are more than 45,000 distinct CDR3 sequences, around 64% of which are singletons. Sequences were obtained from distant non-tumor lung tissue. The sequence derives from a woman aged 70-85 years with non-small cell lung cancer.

CDR3 loop: CARSSVLHGNSPLHF. The CDR3 DNA reads as TGTGCCAGGAGCTCGGTATTGCATGGAAATTCACCCCTCCACTTT. The chain recombines TRBV5-5 with TRBJ1-6, with D uncertain. Per germline, CDR1 SGHKS and CDR2 YYEKEE (reference sequence). CDR3 length equals 15 residues. The full variable domain, with the rest looked up from reference TRBV5-5 and TRBJ1-6, is DAGVTQSPTHLIKTRGQQVTLRCSPISGHKSVSWYQQVLGQGPQFIFQYYEKEERGRGNFPDRFSARQFPNYSSELNVNALLLGDSALYLCARSSVLHGNSPLHFGNGTRLTVT.